This is a list of T cell receptor beta chains from one sample in a study of blood T cell repertoires in COVID-19. Sequencing used immunoSEQ multiplex PCR; TCRdb keeps in-frame clones, though not all of them. The sample has 87,000 or so clones, more than 75% seen once. Sequencing was performed on peripheral blood. The receptors were gathered from a woman of 80 years or more with acute or convalescent COVID-19. Each CDR3 is given with its conserved first and last residue. Each record gives: clone size, D gene, V gene, J gene, CDR3 protein, CDR3 DNA. A D gene is named only where the DNA matches it firmly. Some rows have no size entry. The others give once, few or many, or a class for an expanded clone.

>-|TRBD1|TRBV19|TRBJ1-6
CASSAHRQGWNSPLHF
TGTGCCAGTAGTGCCCACCGACAGGGTTGGAATTCACCCCTCCACTTT
>-|-|TRBV7-9|TRBJ2-3
CASSLRQVPGDTQYF
TGTGCCAGCAGCCTAAGACAGGTACCTGGTGATACGCAGTATTTT
>once|TRBD1|TRBV6-5|TRBJ1-2
CASSSQGAKDGYTF
TGTGCCAGCAGTTCACAGGGGGCAAAAGATGGCTACACCTTC
>-|TRBD1|TRBV5-1|TRBJ1-4
CASRAGTGSWGLFF
TGCGCCAGCAGGGCCGGGACAGGGTCTTGGGGGCTGTTTTTT
>-|TRBD2|TRBV5-1|TRBJ2-1
CASSRLAGTYNEQFF
TGCGCCAGCAGCCGCTTAGCGGGCACCTACAATGAGCAGTTCTTC
>-|-|TRBV24-1|TRBJ2-5
CATSASDSQETQYF
TGTGCCACCAGTGCTTCGGACAGCCAAGAGACCCAGTACTTC
>-|-|TRBV29-1|TRBJ2-1
CSAEVRVYNEQFF
TGCAGCGCTGAGGTTCGGGTCTACAATGAGCAGTTCTTC
>-|-|TRBV19|TRBJ2-5
CASSFKIPGAQETQYF
TGTGCCAGTAGTTTCAAGATACCGGGAGCTCAAGAGACCCAGTACTTC
>-|TRBD1|TRBV5-1|TRBJ1-2
CASSVAPGQGRGYTF
TGCGCCAGCAGCGTGGCCCCGGGACAGGGGAGAGGCTACACCTTC
>once|TRBD1|TRBV6-6|TRBJ1-2
CASSLQGNYGYTF
TGTGCCAGCAGTTTACAGGGGAACTATGGCTACACCTTC
>once|TRBD1|TRBV3-1/TRBV3-2|TRBJ1-6
CASSRRPTGGLPLHF
TGTGCCAGCAGCCGCCGCCCGACAGGGGGCTTACCCCTCCACTTT
>-|TRBD1|TRBV11-2|TRBJ2-7
CASGTGEKQYF
TGTGCCAGCGGGACAGGGGAAAAGCAGTACTTC
>-|-|TRBV12-3/TRBV12-4|TRBJ2-7
CASSFGSYEQYF
TGTGCCAGCAGTTTCGGGAGCTACGAGCAGTACTTC
>-|-|TRBV7-9|TRBJ1-5
CASSRGHQPQHF
TGTGCCAGCAGCCGAGGCCATCAGCCCCAGCATTTT
>-|TRBD2|TRBV6-6|TRBJ2-3
CASSYSTGGRADTQYF
TGTGCCAGCAGTTACTCGACGGGGGGGCGGGCAGATACGCAGTATTTT
>-|TRBD1|TRBV15|TRBJ2-7
CATSGDRGWSNEQYF
TGTGCCACCAGCGGGGACAGGGGTTGGTCCAACGAGCAGTACTTC
>-|-|TRBV3-1/TRBV3-2|TRBJ1-3
CASSLRTAGNTIYF
TGTGCCAGCAGCCTCCGGACAGCCGGAAACACCATATATTTT
>-|-|TRBV19|TRBJ2-7
CASSAPPLYEQYF
TGTGCCAGTAGTGCCCCACCACTCTACGAGCAGTACTTC
>-|-|TRBV6-1|TRBJ1-3
CASSVPGRNSGNTIYF
TGTGCCAGCAGTGTCCCGGGTCGCAACTCGGGAAACACCATATATTTT
>-|-|TRBV14|TRBJ1-6
CASSLQQSSYNSPLHF
TGTGCCAGCAGCCTTCAACAGAGCTCCTATAATTCACCCCTCCACTTT
>-|-|TRBV29-1|TRBJ1-2
CSVAPGVYGYTF
TGCAGCGTTGCGCCAGGGGTTTATGGCTACACCTTC
>-|TRBD2|TRBV3-1/TRBV3-2|TRBJ2-7
CASSPGTSGRGGAYEQYF
TGTGCCAGCAGCCCGGGGACTAGCGGGAGGGGAGGGGCCTACGAGCAGTACTTC
>-|TRBD1|TRBV30|TRBJ2-2
CAWSVSGGGELFF
TGTGCCTGGAGTGTATCAGGGGGCGGGGAGCTGTTTTTT
>-|-|TRBV19|TRBJ2-2
CGSKGVNTGELFF
TGTGGGTCAAAAGGGGTAAACACCGGGGAGCTGTTTTTT
>-|-|TRBV7-2|TRBJ2-7
CASSAIDRQYEQYF
TGTGCCAGCAGCGCTATAGACAGACAGTACGAGCAGTACTTC
>-|-|TRBV6-5|TRBJ1-1
CASSYSRQANTEAFF
TGTGCCAGCAGTTACTCACGCCAGGCGAACACTGAAGCTTTCTTT
>-|-|TRBV4-2|TRBJ2-1
CASSPQVSYEQFF
TGTGCCAGCAGCCCCCAAGTAAGCTATGAGCAGTTCTTC
>-|TRBD2|TRBV4-1|TRBJ2-3
CASSQDIGAGADTQYF
TGCGCCAGCAGCCAAGACATCGGAGCGGGGGCAGATACGCAGTATTTT
>-|-|TRBV3-1/TRBV3-2|TRBJ1-5
CASSQQVGQPQHF
TGTGCCAGCAGCCAACAGGTTGGGCAGCCCCAGCATTTT
>-|-|TRBV6-5|TRBJ2-5
CATTRSGLEGETQYF
TGTGCCACCACGCGGTCCGGGCTAGAGGGCGAGACCCAGTACTTC
>-|TRBD1|TRBV5-1|TRBJ2-3
CASSLALRQGRDTQYF
TGCGCCAGCAGCTTGGCTCTACGACAGGGCAGGGATACGCAGTATTTT
>-|TRBD1|TRBV5-1|TRBJ2-5
CASSPRTGRTAETQYF
TGCGCCAGCAGCCCACGGACAGGGAGGACTGCGGAGACCCAGTACTTC
>-|TRBD2|TRBV11-2|TRBJ2-2
CASSLGLAGTGELFF
TGTGCCAGCAGCTTAGGACTAGCGGGGACCGGGGAGCTGTTTTTT
>-|-|TRBV5-1|TRBJ1-1
CASSLTVAGTEAFF
TGCGCCAGCAGCTTGACGGTTGCAGGCACTGAAGCTTTCTTT
>-|-|TRBV9|TRBJ2-7
CASSVGNSYSYEQYF
TGTGCCAGCAGCGTAGGAAACAGTTACTCCTACGAGCAGTACTTC
>-|TRBD1|TRBV11-2|TRBJ1-1
CASSLEGQGFWKTEAFF
TGTGCCAGCAGCTTAGAAGGACAGGGGTTTTGGAAAACTGAAGCTTTCTTT
>-|-|TRBV6-5|TRBJ2-2
CASRRNTGELFF
TGTGCCAGCAGGAGGAACACCGGGGAGCTGTTTTTT
>-|TRBD2|TRBV24-1|TRBJ2-1
CATSDPGLERDEQFF
TGTGCCACCAGTGACCCTGGACTAGAACGGGATGAGCAGTTCTTC
>-|TRBD1|TRBV27|TRBJ1-1
CASSPYRGSTEAFF
TGTGCCAGCAGTCCTTACAGGGGGAGCACTGAAGCTTTCTTT
>-|-|TRBV19|TRBJ2-1
CASSIVASHSYNEQFF
TGTGCCAGTAGTATAGTAGCGTCCCACTCCTACAATGAGCAGTTCTTC
>once|-|TRBV27|TRBJ2-1
CASGRGVHEQFF
TGTGCCAGCGGTCGCGGGGTACATGAGCAGTTCTTC
>-|TRBD1|TRBV29-1|TRBJ2-5
CSVAQGAGETQYF
TGCAGCGTGGCACAGGGGGCCGGAGAGACCCAGTACTTC